The T cell receptor beta chain under discussion was sequenced for a study of naive and memory T cell subsets. Reverse transcription of blood and skin TCR RNA was primed at alpha and beta constant regions. TCRdb redid the calling of the 5' RACE reads with MiXCR, one entry per CDR3 protein. This table holds about 22,000 distinct CDR3 sequences, roughly 4% found once. In its sample, this clonotype was seen many times. CDR3 length equals 15 residues. CDR1 SQVTM and CDR2 ANQGSEA come from the germline V gene. Between the trimmed V and J ends, which lost 2 bases and 2 bases, there was a span of 14 bases. Whole-blood samples were more than 2 ml of peripheral blood from healthy adult volunteers.

The V call is TRBV29-1, the J call TRBJ2-3; D is perhaps TRBD1 or TRBD2 (5 bases each). The receptor was derived from a male donor in good health. In nucleotides, the CDR3 is TGCAGCGTTGAACTCGGGACGATAGCCACAGATACGCAGTATTTT. Translated: CSVELGTIATDTQYF.